The 15 T cell receptor beta chains presented below share a single source sample, sequenced in a study of blood T cell repertoires in COVID-19. Repertoires were generated with immunoSEQ multiplex PCR, while TCRdb's copy carries only in-frame clones and drops some. The sample comprises 200,000 or so clones, 80% to 85% of which are singletons, and over 5% rests with the top ten. The specimen was peripheral blood. The receptors originated from a woman aged 30 to 39 with acute or convalescent COVID-19.

CDR3: CSASRGNTEAFF. The CDR3 DNA sequence: TGCAGTGCTAGTAGGGGGAACACTGAAGCTTTCTTT. This sequence joins TRBV20-1 and TRBJ1-1, with a tentative D call TRBD1 (5 bases). Deletions cut 3 bases from V and 1 base from J, with 6 bases between. The CDR3 is 12 residues long. The germline CDR1 and CDR2 sequences are DFQATT and SNEGSKA (reference sequence).

The V and J genes are TRBV18 and TRBJ2-2, with TRBD2 identical over 7 bases. V shed 3 bases, J shed 7 bases, and the junction held 8 bases outside the gene matches. CDR3 length equals 15 residues. Germline-derived CDR1 and CDR2 are KGHSH and LQKENI. CDR3 coding DNA: TGTGCCAGCTCACCTGTGACTAGCCATCTCGGGGAGCTGTTTTTT. This gives the protein CASSPVTSHLGELFF.

This chain joins TRBV5-1 and TRBJ2-7; 7 bases agree with TRBD1. With V trimmed by 0 bases and J by 2 bases, 2 bases remained unmatched. Per germline, CDR1 SGHRS and CDR2 YFSETQ. The CDR3 length is 14 residues. Here the CDR3 reads CASSLAGQTYEQYF. The CDR3 DNA is TGCGCCAGCAGCTTGGCGGGACAGACCTACGAGCAGTACTTC.

The CDR3 is CASSLERTGNTEAFF. CDR3 nucleotides: TGTGCCAGCAGCTTAGAGAGGACAGGGAACACTGAAGCTTTCTTT. The chain carries TRBV7-2 and TRBJ1-1; 7 bases map to TRBD1. Germline V gene data show CDR1 as SGHTA and CDR2 as FQGNSA. The CDR3 covers 15 residues. V lost 1 base, J lost 1 base, and 3 bases stayed unmatched.

The chain recombines TRBV19 with TRBJ1-1, with D possibly being TRBD1 (5 bases). V lost 6 bases, J lost 1 base, and 12 bases lay in between. The length of the CDR3 is 14 residues. Germline-derived CDR1 and CDR2 are LNHDA and SQIVND (reference sequence). DNA of the CDR3: TGTGCCAGTAGAGGGGATGCATGGAACACTGAAGCTTTCTTT. This codes for CASRGDAWNTEAFF.

This sequence joins TRBV18 and TRBJ2-7, with a possible D match to TRBD1 (6 bases). The CDR3 extends over 17 amino acids. The germline gives CDR1 KGHSH, CDR2 LQKENI. V lost 4 bases and J 6 bases, leaving 25 bases between the germline ends. The CDR3 DNA sequence: TGTGCCAGCTCACAAAGTGGACCGGGACATGTGTTAGGCGAGCAGTACTTC. As protein: CASSQSGPGHVLGEQYF.

In DNA, the CDR3 is TGTGCCAGCAGTTTACCCCCGGGACTAGCGGGGAGTGACAATGAGCAGTTCTTC. Protein: CASSLPPGLAGSDNEQFF. The chain has TRBV28 and TRBJ2-1; TRBD2 matches at 13 bases. Germline values: CDR1 MDHEN, CDR2 SYDVKM. CDR3 length equals 18 residues. Trimming cost V 2 bases and J 5 bases; bases outside gene matches: 9. The full variable domain, rest sourced from reference TRBV28 and TRBJ2-1, is DVKVTQSSRYLVKRTGEKVFLECVQDMDHENMFWYRQDPGLGLRLIYFSYDVKMKEKGDIPEGYSVSREKKERFSLILESASTNQTSMYLCASSLPPGLAGSDNEQFFGPGTRLTVL.

The chain links TRBV18 to TRBJ2-7; 10 nucleotides align to TRBD1. This CDR3 is built from 14 residues. The germline V gene has CDR1 KGHSH and CDR2 LQKENI. With 3 bases clipped from V and 7 bases from J, the junction kept 6 bases outside the gene matches. CDR3 coding DNA: TGTGCCAGCTCACCCGGGACAGGGGCCTGGGAGCAGTACTTC. Its translation is CASSPGTGAWEQYF.

The chain combines TRBV9 with TRBJ2-2; D is undetermined. This CDR3 is 14 amino acids long. Trimming pared 0 bases from V and 2 bases from J, leaving 5 bases between. CDR1 SGDLS and CDR2 YYNGEE come from the germline V gene. The CDR3 coding sequence is TGTGCCAGCAGCGTAGGTCCTAACACCGGGGAGCTGTTTTTT. This sequence encodes CASSVGPNTGELFF.

The genes are TRBV6-1 and TRBJ2-7; 10 positions match TRBD1. V gave up 3 bases and J gave up 3 bases; unmatched junction bases: 8. CDR1 is MNHNS and CDR2 is SASEGT in the germline V gene. The CDR3 length is 16 residues. As DNA, the CDR3 is TGTGCCAGCAGTGATCGCCGGGACAGGGGACTCTACGAGCAGTACTTC. Residues: CASSDRRDRGLYEQYF.

This chain connects TRBV7-3 to TRBJ2-3; 8 bases map to TRBD1. J was trimmed by 6 bases and V by 4 bases; bases with no gene match: 6. Germline V gives CDR1 SGHTA, CDR2 FQGTGA. The CDR3 contains 14 residues. The CDR3 DNA is TGTGCCAGCAGCTCAGGGGGCTCAGCCGATACGCAGTATTTT. Translating gives CASSSGGSADTQYF. Drawing the rest from reference TRBV7-3 and TRBJ2-3, the complete variable domain is GAGVSQTPSNKVTEKGKYVELRCDPISGHTALYWYRQSLGQGPEFLIYFQGTGAADDSGLPNDRFFAVRPEGSVSTLKIQRTERGDSAVYLCASSSGGSADTQYFGPGTRLTVL.

The DNA for the CDR3 is TGTGCCAGCAGTGAAACCTCCCCGGGTAATCAGCCCCAGCATTTT. Translated, it gives CASSETSPGNQPQHF. The chain has TRBV6-1 and TRBJ1-5; unclear D gene. CDR3 length equals 15 residues. V lost 2 bases and J 4 bases, leaving 12 bases between the germline ends. Germline V gives CDR1 MNHNS, CDR2 SASEGT.

J is TRBJ2-7 and V is TRBV7-2; weak D call: TRBD2 (5 bases). CDR3 length: 16 amino acids. V was shortened by 8 bases and J by 5 bases, with 25 bases between the two germline ends. Germline CDR1 SGHTA, CDR2 FQGNSA. Here the CDR3 reads CASGLVRGKGADEQYF. CDR3 in DNA: TGTGCCAGCGGCCTAGTCCGGGGAAAGGGTGCAGACGAGCAGTACTTC. The full variable domain, with the rest looked up from reference TRBV7-2 and TRBJ2-7, is GAGVSQSPSNKVTEKGKDVELRCDPISGHTALYWYRQSLGQGLEFLIYFQGNSAPDKSGLPSDRFSAERTGGSVSTLTIQRTQQEDSAVYLCASGLVRGKGADEQYFGPGTRLTVT.

The CDR3 loop is CASSLYLLIGNTIYF. The CDR3 coding sequence is TGTGCCAGCAGTTTATATCTACTCATCGGAAACACCATATATTTT. This chain uses TRBV28 with TRBJ1-3; no firm D call. Per germline, CDR1 MDHEN and CDR2 SYDVKM. Trimming pared 1 base from V and 4 bases from J, leaving 11 bases between. This CDR3 is 15 amino acids long. Looking up the rest from reference TRBV28 and TRBJ1-3 gives the full variable domain: DVKVTQSSRYLVKRTGEKVFLECVQDMDHENMFWYRQDPGLGLRLIYFSYDVKMKEKGDIPEGYSVSREKKERFSLILESASTNQTSMYLCASSLYLLIGNTIYFGEGSWLTVV.

The chain joins TRBV27 to TRBJ2-7; 8 positions agree with TRBD1. V lost 4 bases and J lost 6; bases outside the gene matches: 17. This CDR3 region has 17 residues. Per germline, CDR1 MNHEY and CDR2 SMNVEV (reference sequence). CDR3 in amino acids: CASSWTLQGAHTIEQYF. The CDR3, as DNA: TGTGCCAGCAGTTGGACACTCCAGGGGGCGCACACCATCGAGCAGTACTTC.